What follows are 27 T cell receptor beta chains derived from one specimen sequenced in a study of T cells in women clearing cervical HPV infection. TCRdb keeps only in-frame clones here, not all; method: immunoSEQ multiplex PCR. The data show 15,000 to 20,000 clones, and the top ten clones hold 7.2%. Source material: blood buffy coat. The receptors come from a woman aged 18 to 75 with a cervical HPV16 infection that either progressed to CIN3+ or cleared (not recorded which).

In the case of this clone: Read coverage stops 3 residues before the CDR3 terminus; the germline J gene supplies the remainder. The chain combines TRBV9 with TRBJ1-1; D is uncertain. From germline, CDR1 is SGDLS and CDR2 YYNGEE. Trimming took 4 bases from V and 3 from J, leaving 19 bases between them. This CDR3 spans 16 amino acids. This chain's CDR3 is CASSPLGRVGDTEAFF. CDR3 DNA, as far as it was read: TGTGCCAGCAGCCCACTGGGGAGGGTCGGGGACACTGAA.

Concerning this clone: Coverage ceases 3 residues before the CDR3 finishes, and the germline J gene fills in the end. The V and J genes are TRBV7-3 and TRBJ2-3; D may be TRBD2 (5 bases). V dropped 2 bases and J dropped 3 bases, with 12 bases sitting between them. Germline-derived CDR1 and CDR2 are SGHTA and FQGTGA. This CDR3 region has 15 residues. The CDR3 sequence: CASSLVGLPTDTQYF. CDR3 DNA, as far as it was read: TGTGCCAGCAGCTTAGTCGGACTGCCTACAGATACG.

As to this clone: The read comes to an end 3 residues before the CDR3 does, leaving the germline J gene to fill in the end. V is TRBV5-6 and J is TRBJ2-7, with 7 bases identical to TRBD1. Trimming took 5 bases from V and 6 from J; bases not matched to a gene: 5. The CDR3 consists of 12 residues. CDR1 is SGHDT and CDR2 is YYEEEE in the germline V gene. This CDR3 reads CASSHTGVEQYF. The DNA read from the CDR3 is TGTGCCAGCAGTCATACAGGGGTCGAG.

Comment on this clone: The CDR3 goes on 3 residues after the read ends, and that part is filled in from the germline J gene. The gene calls are TRBV20-1 and TRBJ2-7, with a weak D call TRBD1 (6 bases). Trimming stripped 6 bases from V and 2 bases from J, with 8 bases between. The CDR3 totals 11 residues. From germline, CDR1 is DFQATT and CDR2 SNEGSKA (reference sequence). CDR3 bases read: TGCAGTGCCCCAGGGGCCTACGAG. This gives the protein CSAPGAYE. The whole CDR3 is CSAPGAYEQYF.

Note on this clone: Read coverage stops 3 residues before the CDR3 terminus; the germline J gene supplies the remainder. V gene TRBV2 combines with J gene TRBJ1-2; TRBD1 agrees at 9 bases. This CDR3 spans 15 amino acids. The J segment lost 4 bases and the V segment lost 6 bases, leaving 9 bases of the junction unmatched. Germline-derived CDR1 and CDR2 are SNHLY and FYNNEI. The sequenced part of the CDR3 DNA is TGTGCCAGCAGGCGGGACAGGGCGGAGGGCTATGGC. Translation gives CASRRDRAEGYG. The full-length CDR3 reads as CASRRDRAEGYGYTF.

This chain's CDR3 is CASSLGQGKETQYF. The CDR3 bases that were read are TGTGCCAGCAGCTTAGGACAGGGAAAAGAGACC. The chain combines TRBV11-3 with TRBJ2-5; 7 bases line up with TRBD1. The read gets to within 3 residues of the CDR3 end, and the germline J gene fills in the rest. CDR3 length: 14 residues. Trimming took 1 base from V and 3 from J; bases not matched to a gene: 2. Germline lookup yields CDR1 SGHNT and CDR2 YENEEA.

Comments on this clone: The read terminates 3 residues before the CDR3 end, so the remaining end is supplied by the germline J gene. V is TRBV20-1 and J is TRBJ1-2; no firm D call. From germline, CDR1 is DFQATT and CDR2 SNEGSKA (reference sequence). V shed 2 bases and J shed 4 bases, with 5 bases lying between them. This CDR3 is built from 11 residues. The covered CDR3 bases are TGCAGTGCTAGATTCAGCTATGGC. Protein: CSARFSYG. The whole CDR3 protein is CSARFSYGYTF.

Turning to this clone: The read comes to an end 3 residues before the CDR3 does, leaving the germline J gene to fill in the end. The chain uses TRBV5-1 and TRBJ2-1; 10 bases are a match to TRBD1. The CDR3 extends over 15 amino acids. With V trimmed by 3 bases and J by 7 bases, 7 bases remained unmatched. Germline assignment: CDR1 SGHRS and CDR2 YFSETQ. This chain's CDR3 is CASSSGRTGGNEQFF. CDR3 DNA, as far as it was read: TGCGCCAGCAGCTCCGGAAGGACAGGGGGGAATGAG.

With respect to this clone: The CDR3 end lies 3 residues beyond the end of the read and is filled in from the germline J gene. The chain uses TRBV27 and TRBJ2-7, with D tentatively TRBD2 (6 bases). Germline lookup yields CDR1 MNHEY and CDR2 SMNVEV (reference sequence). The CDR3 is 12 residues long. V was shortened by 5 bases and J by 5 bases, with 10 bases between the two germline ends. The CDR3 DNA, read in part, is TGTGCCAGCAGTCCGCGGGGCCACGAG. This codes for CASSPRGHE. The CDR3 in full is CASSPRGHEQYF.

A remark on this clone: The read ends 3 residues shy of where the CDR3 ends; the end is completed using the germline J gene. J is TRBJ1-5 and V is TRBV18; D remains ambiguous. This CDR3 is built from 13 residues. V lost 5 bases and J 5 bases, leaving 10 bases between the germline ends. CDR1 is KGHSH and CDR2 is LQKENI in the germline V gene. CDR3 amino acids: CASSVLRDQPQHF. The covered CDR3 bases are TGTGCCAGCTCAGTACTCCGGGATCAGCCC.

Note on this clone: The read stops 3 residues short of the end of the CDR3; the missing end is completed from the germline J gene. This chain joins TRBV7-2 and TRBJ2-5, with 9 positions matching TRBD1. Trimming at V came to 6 bases and at J to 4 bases, leaving 6 bases not matched to a gene. This CDR3 has 14 residues. Germline V CDR1 and CDR2: SGHTA, FQGNSA. The CDR3 sequence: CASSQTGGIETQYF. Incomplete CDR3 DNA: TGTGCCAGCAGTCAAACAGGGGGCATAGAGACC.

On this clone: The DNA ends 3 residues before the CDR3 does, and the rest of the CDR3 is filled in from the germline J gene. The chain uses TRBV20-1 and TRBJ2-5; 9 nucleotides align to TRBD2. The CDR3 covers 15 residues. V was pared by 5 bases and J by 2 bases, with 9 bases of the junction left unmatched. Germline assignment: CDR1 DFQATT and CDR2 SNEGSKA (reference sequence). CDR3 protein: CSASTFSGGQETQYF. CDR3 DNA (partial): TGCAGTGCTTCAACTTTTAGCGGGGGACAAGAGACC.

CDR3 DNA, as far as it was read: TGTGCCAGCAGCTTGTCGGCAGGACTAAACTATGGC. Its protein product is CASSLSAGLNYG. The whole CDR3 is CASSLSAGLNYGYTF. The chain is built from TRBV5-4 and TRBJ1-2; D is undetermined. From the germline J gene comes the end of the CDR3, since the read stops 3 residues before it. The CDR3 extends over 15 amino acids. The ends were cut back, 1 base at V and 2 bases at J, with 12 bases in the middle. Germline lookup yields CDR1 SGHNT and CDR2 YYREEE (reference sequence).

Turning to this clone: The CDR3 end is not reached by the read, which stops 3 residues before it; the germline J gene fills it in. The chain recombines TRBV12-5 with TRBJ1-1, with no clear D. V dropped 2 bases and J dropped 4 bases, with 11 bases sitting between them. Germline V gene lookup returns CDR1 LGHNT and CDR2 FRNRAP. This CDR3 has 14 residues. The CDR3 loop reads CASGLSPFATEAFF. Incomplete CDR3 DNA: TGTGCTAGTGGTTTGAGCCCTTTCGCCACTGAA.

Comment on this clone: The CDR3 goes on 3 residues after the read ends, and that part is filled in from the germline J gene. The rearrangement uses TRBV9 and TRBJ2-3; 7 positions match TRBD2. The CDR3 has 16 amino acids. Germline CDR1 reads SGDLS; CDR2 reads YYNGEE. Trimming took 3 bases from V and 0 from J; bases not matched to a gene: 7. CDR3 DNA, as far as it was read: TGTGCCAGCAGCGCCGTAGCGGGCACTAGCACAGATACG. Its protein is CASSAVAGTSTDT. The entire CDR3 reads CASSAVAGTSTDTQYF. Full variable domain (rest looked up from reference TRBV9 and TRBJ2-3): DSGVTQTPKHLITATGQRVTLRCSPRSGDLSVYWYQQSLDQGLQFLIQYYNGEERAKGNILERFSAQQFPDLHSELNLSSLELGDSALYFCASSAVAGTSTDTQYFGPGTRLTVL.

With respect to this clone: Read data end 3 residues before the CDR3 end; the end is taken from the germline J gene. This chain uses TRBV7-7 with TRBJ1-1; possibly TRBD1 for D (5 bases). Trimming took off 3 bases at V and 3 bases at J, with 8 bases between the two ends. CDR3 size: 13 residues. Germline V gives CDR1 SSHAT, CDR2 FNYEAQ (reference sequence). Incomplete CDR3 DNA: TGTGCCAGCAGCTTGAGAGGGGACACTGAA. Its protein is CASSLRGDTE. The entire CDR3 protein is CASSLRGDTEAFF. Together with reference TRBV7-7 and TRBJ1-1, the CDR3 gives the full variable domain: GAGVSQSPRYKVTKRGQDVTLRCDPISSHATLYWYQQALGQGPEFLTYFNYEAQPDKSGLPSDRFSAERPEGSISTLTIQRTEQRDSAMYRCASSLRGDTEAFFGQGTRLTVV.

Concerning this clone: Read coverage stops 3 residues before the CDR3 terminus; the germline J gene supplies the remainder. V gene TRBV27 combines with J gene TRBJ2-7, with 14 bases aligning to TRBD2. The V segment lost 1 base and the J segment 5 bases; nucleotides outside the gene matches: 4. The CDR3 contains 16 residues. CDR1 is MNHEY, CDR2 SMNVEV, per germline (reference sequence). The CDR3 loop is CASSLLGLAGVHEQYF. The CDR3 DNA, read in part, is TGTGCCAGCAGTTTATTGGGACTAGCGGGAGTTCACGAG.

Concerning this clone: The read finishes 3 residues shy of the CDR3 end, and the germline J gene is used to complete it. V is TRBV7-8 and J is TRBJ2-5; D call uncertain. V lost 1 base and J lost 5, with 14 bases in between. The germline V gene has CDR1 SGHVS and CDR2 FQNEAQ. CDR3 length equals 15 residues. The CDR3 region is CASSLVLLSWETQYF. Partial CDR3 DNA: TGTGCCAGCAGCTTAGTGCTCCTGAGCTGGGAGACC.

About this clone: The read halts 3 residues ahead of the CDR3 end, with the missing end drawn from the germline J gene. The chain couples TRBV6-1 to TRBJ1-1; D unclear. This CDR3 has 14 residues. Per the germline V gene, CDR1 is MNHNS and CDR2 is SASEGT. V was clipped by 4 bases and J by 0 bases, with 9 bases between them. The CDR3 region is CASSADLLNTEAFF. Partial CDR3 DNA: TGTGCCAGCAGTGCGGACTTATTGAACACTGAA.

About this clone itself: The CDR3 end lies 3 residues beyond the end of the read and is filled in from the germline J gene. The genes are TRBV12-3 or TRBV12-4 and TRBJ2-1; D perhaps matches TRBD2 (6 bases). V dropped 2 bases and J dropped 2 bases, with 13 bases sitting between them. The CDR3 consists of 16 residues. The CDR3 sequence is CASSLSGRGPYNEQFF. The part of the CDR3 DNA that was read is TGTGCCAGCAGTTTAAGCGGGCGAGGGCCCTACAATGAG.

Worth noting for this clone: The sequence runs out 3 residues before the end of the CDR3; the remainder is reconstructed from the germline J gene. This rearrangement joins TRBV5-4 to TRBJ2-5, with 7 bases lining up with TRBD2. In germline, CDR1 is SGHNT, CDR2 YYREEE (reference sequence). The CDR3 spans 15 residues. Losses at the gene ends were 2 bases for V and 4 bases for J; bases not matched to a gene: 8. CDR3 DNA, as far as it was read: TGTGCCAGCAGCTTAGAGAGGACTAGTACAGAGACC. Translating gives CASSLERTSTET. The complete CDR3 protein is CASSLERTSTETQYF.

On this clone: From the germline J gene comes the end of the CDR3, since the read stops 3 residues before it. V usage is TRBV20-1 and J usage is TRBJ2-3, with TRBD2 matching 13 bases. Germline values: CDR1 DFQATT, CDR2 SNEGSKA (reference sequence). With 4 bases clipped from V and 5 bases from J, the junction kept 12 bases outside the gene matches. CDR3 length: 17 residues. CDR3 loop: CSATIPPGLAGRDTQYF. The CDR3 bases that were read are TGCAGTGCTACGATACCCCCGGGACTAGCGGGGAGAGATACG.

Concerning this clone itself: Read sequence stops 3 residues before the CDR3 end, and the germline J gene provides the missing end. V is TRBV2 and J is TRBJ2-7; 9 bases match TRBD2. Germline lookup yields CDR1 SNHLY and CDR2 FYNNEI. The length of the CDR3 is 13 residues. The J segment lost 2 bases and the V segment lost 6 bases, leaving 2 bases of the junction unmatched. Partial CDR3 DNA: TGTGCCAGCAGGAAGCGGGGGGCCTACGAG. Protein sequence: CASRKRGAYE. The whole CDR3 region reads CASRKRGAYEQYF.

Turning to this clone: The read terminates 3 residues before the CDR3 end, so the remaining end is supplied by the germline J gene. The V call is TRBV29-1, the J call TRBJ2-3; a weak D match, TRBD1 (6 bases). Per germline, CDR1 SQVTM and CDR2 ANQGSEA. V gave up 3 bases and J gave up 1 base, with 8 bases separating them. This CDR3 contains 13 residues. The CDR3: CSVDEGGTDTQYF. The CDR3 DNA, read in part, is TGCAGCGTTGACGAGGGGGGCACAGATACG.

Remarks on this clone: The read ends 3 residues before the CDR3 terminus; that terminus is restored from the germline J gene. The genes are TRBV20-1 and TRBJ1-5; 8 bases are a match to TRBD1. From germline, CDR1 is DFQATT and CDR2 SNEGSKA (reference sequence). V shed 1 base and J 5 bases; nucleotides not matched to a gene: 4. The CDR3 contains 14 residues. The CDR3 DNA, read in part, is TGCAGTGCTAGAGGTGCAGGGGGCTATCAGCCC. Encoded protein: CSARGAGGYQP. The CDR3, in full, reads CSARGAGGYQPQHF.

To note about this clone: With the read ending 3 residues before the CDR3 end, the germline J gene is used to fill in that end. The rearrangement uses TRBV10-1 and TRBJ2-5, with unresolved D. CDR1 and CDR2 (germline): WNHNN, SYGVQD (reference sequence). The CDR3 covers 14 residues. Between the trimmed V and J ends, which lost 0 bases and 2 bases, there was a span of 7 bases. The sequenced part of the CDR3 DNA is TGCGCCAGCAGTGAGTCGGGCAGTCAAGAGACC. This sequence encodes CASSESGSQET. The whole CDR3 region reads CASSESGSQETQYF.

Concerning this clone: The read halts 3 residues ahead of the CDR3 end, with the missing end drawn from the germline J gene. This chain connects TRBV20-1 to TRBJ2-1; 9 bases fit TRBD2. Germline CDR1 and CDR2: DFQATT and SNEGSKA (reference sequence). V shed 0 bases, J shed 3 bases, and the junction held 6 bases outside the gene matches. The CDR3 consists of 16 residues. CDR3 sequence reads: CSARDWERGDYNEQFF. Incomplete CDR3 DNA: TGCAGTGCTAGAGATTGGGAGCGGGGGGACTACAATGAG.